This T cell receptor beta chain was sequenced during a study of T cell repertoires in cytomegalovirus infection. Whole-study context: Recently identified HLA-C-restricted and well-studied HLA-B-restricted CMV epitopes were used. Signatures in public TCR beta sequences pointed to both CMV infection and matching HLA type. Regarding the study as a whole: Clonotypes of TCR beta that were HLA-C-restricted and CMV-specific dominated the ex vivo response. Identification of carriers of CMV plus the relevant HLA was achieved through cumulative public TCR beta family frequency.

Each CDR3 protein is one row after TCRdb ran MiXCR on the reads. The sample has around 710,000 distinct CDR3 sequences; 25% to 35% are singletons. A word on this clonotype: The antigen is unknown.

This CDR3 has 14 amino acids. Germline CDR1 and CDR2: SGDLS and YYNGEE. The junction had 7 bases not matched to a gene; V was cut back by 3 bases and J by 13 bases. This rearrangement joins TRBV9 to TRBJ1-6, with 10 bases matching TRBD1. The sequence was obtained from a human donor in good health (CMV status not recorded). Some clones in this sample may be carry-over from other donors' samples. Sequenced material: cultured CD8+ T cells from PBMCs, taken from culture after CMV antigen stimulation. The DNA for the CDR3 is TGTGCCAGCAGCGCAAGACAGGGGGCGATGCCCCTCCACTTT. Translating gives CASSARQGAMPLHF.